Below, 16 T cell receptor beta chains from the same sample are listed, as sequenced in a study of response to subunit inactivated influenza vaccine. TCRdb re-analysed the RT-PCR reads in MiXCR, keeping a single row per CDR3 protein. This sample has about 540,000 distinct CDR3 sequences, with approximately 24% found just once. The sample was also reused in another study, on T cells expressing NK-cell markers. That work states: 5'RACE template switching built TCR beta cDNA with unique molecular identifiers.

The sequences come from CD4+ T cells sorted from PBMCs, collected 11 to 12 days after vaccination. The receptors shown here come from a man in his fifties or sixties who received an inactivated influenza vaccine.

J is TRBJ2-1 and V is TRBV29-1, with TRBD1 identical over 10 bases. The CDR3 spans 14 residues. Germline V gene sequence: CDR1 SQVTM, CDR2 ANQGSEA. The DNA for the CDR3 is TGCAGTATTTCCGGGACAGGGGCCTACAATGAGCAGTTCTTC. It yields the protein CSISGTGAYNEQFF.

The gene calls are TRBV6-2 or TRBV6-3 and TRBJ2-3; 10 bases map to TRBD2. CDR3 length: 17 amino acids. The germline V gene has CDR1 MNHEY and CDR2 SVGEGT. J gave up 3 bases and V 2 bases, and 8 bases lay outside the gene matches. CDR3 bases: TGTGCCAGCAGTTACCCCGAGAGCGGGAGGGTAACAGATACGCAGTATTTT. It encodes CASSYPESGRVTDTQYF.

The table lists this clonotype with a few counts. The genes are TRBV7-8 and TRBJ2-6; possible D gene TRBD1, 9 bases. The CDR3 spans 18 residues. Germline assignment: CDR1 SGHVS and CDR2 FQNEAQ. Trimming cost V 4 bases and J 0 bases, with 16 bases left between them. CDR3 in DNA: TGTGCCAGCAGCTCGGGAGGGACAGGGTACTCTGGGGCCAACGTCCTGACTTTC. It is translated as CASSSGGTGYSGANVLTF.

This clonotype was recorded a few times. This rearrangement joins TRBV3-1 to TRBJ1-1; TRBD1 aligns across 8 bases. The CDR3 is 14 residues long. The germline CDR1 and CDR2 sequences are LGHDT and YNNKEL (reference sequence). V lost 8 bases and J lost 5; bases outside the gene matches: 10. The chain's CDR3 is CASHATGDRTEAFF. The CDR3 nucleotides are TGTGCCAGCCACGCGACAGGGGATCGGACTGAAGCTTTCTTT.

This clonotype was counted a few times. V usage is TRBV5-1 and J usage is TRBJ1-2; D unclear. Germline V CDR1 and CDR2: SGHRS, YFSETQ. V was shortened by 0 bases and J by 2 bases, with 11 bases between the two germline ends. The CDR3 length is 15 residues. This CDR3 reads CASSLEWPVNYGYTF. CDR3 DNA: TGCGCCAGCAGCTTGGAATGGCCCGTCAACTATGGCTACACCTTC.

This clonotype appeared a few times. The V and J genes are TRBV4-3 and TRBJ1-6; D gene unclear. The CDR3 extends over 16 amino acids. Trimming shortened V by 0 bases and J by 10 bases, and 16 bases separated the two germline ends. The germline V gene has CDR1 LGHNA and CDR2 YSLEER. CDR3 region: CASSQDPTPLWSPLHF. In DNA form, the CDR3 reads TGCGCCAGCAGCCAAGATCCAACGCCCCTATGGTCACCCCTCCACTTT.

This clonotype was seen at least ten times. The J gene is TRBJ2-5, the V gene TRBV20-1; TRBD2 matches 16 bases. This CDR3 is built from 16 residues. V lost 4 bases to trimming and J lost 5 bases; unmatched junction nucleotides: 7. Germline V CDR1 and CDR2: DFQATT, SNEGSKA (reference sequence). The CDR3 is CSATGLAGGPGETQYF. The DNA of the CDR3 is TGCAGTGCTACGGGACTAGCGGGGGGGCCAGGGGAGACCCAGTACTTC.

The sample holds many counts of this clonotype. This chain joins TRBV12-3 or TRBV12-4 and TRBJ2-7; TRBD1 agrees at 10 bases. The CDR3 has 16 amino acids. J gave up 2 bases and V 5 bases, and 9 bases lay outside the gene matches. The CDR3 sequence: CASSHTPGQGPYEQYF. Written as DNA, the CDR3 is TGTGCCAGCAGTCACACCCCGGGACAGGGGCCCTACGAGCAGTACTTC.

The chain couples TRBV7-9 to TRBJ1-1, with a possible D match to TRBD1 (6 bases). The V gene lost 8 bases and the J gene lost 7 bases, with 17 bases spanning the gap. This CDR3 comprises 13 residues. The V gene's germline CDR1 is SEHNR and CDR2 FQNEAQ (reference sequence). CDR3 nucleotides: TGTGCCAGCTCGCGGGGGCAGCTTGTTGAAGCTTTCTTT. Translated: CASSRGQLVEAFF.

The chain uses TRBV6-5 and TRBJ2-3, with TRBD2 matching over 10 bases. Germline CDR1 MNHEY, CDR2 SVGAGI. The CDR3 runs to 16 residues. The J segment lost 4 bases and the V segment lost 2 bases, leaving 6 bases of the junction unmatched. The CDR3 region is CASSYPAGGFADTQYF. CDR3 bases: TGTGCCAGCAGTTACCCAGCGGGGGGGTTCGCAGATACGCAGTATTTT.

The chain carries TRBV7-2 and TRBJ2-2; weak D call: TRBD2 (6 bases). Germline V gene sequence: CDR1 SGHTA, CDR2 FQGNSA. This CDR3 comprises 16 residues. The V gene lost 2 bases and the J gene lost 4 bases, with 14 bases spanning the gap. CDR3 sequence: CASSLQGAGGTGELFF. Written as DNA, the CDR3 is TGTGCCAGCAGCTTACAAGGGGCCGGGGGCACCGGGGAGCTGTTTTTT.

This sequence joins TRBV3-1 and TRBJ1-3; the match to TRBD1 covers 8 bases. The CDR3 consists of 14 residues. The germline CDR1 and CDR2 sequences are LGHDT and YNNKEL (reference sequence). The V and J ends lost 4 bases and 4 bases, in that order; junction bases with no gene match: 3. The DNA of the CDR3 is TGTGCCAGCAGCCCAGGGACAGGCGGAAACACCATATATTTT. Its protein product is CASSPGTGGNTIYF. The full variable domain, completed using reference TRBV3-1 and TRBJ1-3, is DTAVSQTPKYLVTQMGNDKSIKCEQNLGHDTMYWYKQDSKKFLKIMFSYNNKELIINETVPNRFSPKSPDKAHLNLHINSLELGDSAVYFCASSPGTGGNTIYFGEGSWLTVV.

This clonotype was counted between two and nine times. J is TRBJ2-5 and V is TRBV11-2; 12 bases line up with TRBD2. In germline, CDR1 is SGHAT, CDR2 FQNNGV. The CDR3 contains 15 residues. V gave up 1 base and J gave up 4 bases; unmatched junction bases: 1. The CDR3 protein is CASSLVTSGRETQYF. The CDR3 region has the DNA TGTGCCAGCAGCTTAGTGACTAGCGGGAGAGAGACCCAGTACTTC.

This clonotype was observed a few times. The V and J genes are TRBV28 and TRBJ1-2; D ambiguous. This CDR3 region has 14 residues. Trimming cost V 4 bases and J 2 bases, with 11 bases left between them. Germline V CDR1 and CDR2: MDHEN, SYDVKM. This CDR3 reads CASSSLVQNYGYTF. The CDR3 DNA reads TGTGCCAGCAGTTCCCTGGTTCAGAACTATGGCTACACCTTC.

There are many counts of this clonotype. The chain employs TRBV15 and TRBJ2-7; 7 bases match TRBD1. The length of the CDR3 is 14 residues. V lost 3 bases, J lost 3 bases, and 5 bases stayed unmatched. Germline assignment: CDR1 LNHNV and CDR2 YYDKDF (reference sequence). The CDR3 loop is CATSRDRFSYEQYF. The CDR3 DNA sequence: TGTGCCACCAGCAGGGACAGGTTCAGCTACGAGCAGTACTTC. Full variable domain (remainder filled in from reference TRBV15 and TRBJ2-7): DAMVIQNPRYQVTQFGKPVTLSCSQTLNHNVMYWYQQKSSQAPKLLFHYYDKDFNNEADTPDNFQSRRPNTSFCFLDIRSPGLGDTAMYLCATSRDRFSYEQYFGPGTRLTVT.

A few counts support this clonotype. This chain links TRBV6-1 with TRBJ2-1; D may be TRBD2 (7 bases). Trimming left V 7 bases short and J 4 bases short, with 14 bases between. CDR3 length: 14 amino acids. The V gene's germline CDR1 is MNHNS and CDR2 SASEGT. CDR3 sequence reads: CASNGRGRYNEQFF. The CDR3 DNA sequence: TGTGCCAGCAACGGGCGGGGGCGATACAATGAGCAGTTCTTC.